These T cell receptor beta chains were read from a single sample in a study of long-term antiretroviral therapy in people with HIV. Sequenced by immunoSEQ multiplex PCR; TCRdb stores in-frame clones only, minus some. The sample records approximately 16,000 clones, about 88% being singletons. The sample was unsorted PBMCs, taken 0.5 years after starting antiretroviral therapy. The receptors here all came from a woman in her forties with HIV. CDR3s leave out the opening cysteine and the closing phenylalanine or tryptophan.

j_call v_call cdr3_aa
TRBJ2-5 TRBV15 ATSPPWGVQETQY
TRBJ2-5 TRBV6-6 ASSFAAWETQY
TRBJ2-3 TRBV6-1 ASIRTDTQY
TRBJ1-5 TRBV28 ASSLPQGLRSNQPQH
TRBJ2-1 TRBV14 ASSQGLGLFNEQF
TRBJ1-2 TRBV12-5 ASGLRDFYGYT
TRBJ1-5 TRBV6-5 ASSAIQDSNQPQH
TRBJ1-1 TRBV5-1 ASSYAGKVVTEAF
TRBJ2-1 TRBV12-5 ASGSNRVVGVNEQF
TRBJ1-1 TRBV7-9 ASSERGRTINRDTEAF
TRBJ2-1 TRBV6-1 ASSDFWSSYNEQF
TRBJ1-5 TRBV19 ASSLDRLTQNNQPQH
TRBJ2-3 TRBV20-1 SAVGTDTQY
TRBJ2-5 TRBV29-1 SVVAGVLETQY
TRBJ1-1 TRBV10-3 AISESFEGSLNTEAF
TRBJ2-1 TRBV7-9 ASSNSGFSYNEQF
TRBJ2-5 TRBV5-1 ASSRGTSGAMGTQY
TRBJ2-5 TRBV10-3 AISWGLAGGPSDKETQY
TRBJ1-2 TRBV6-5 ASSYSAGGNYGYT
TRBJ2-7 TRBV4-1 ASSQETSGRGQY
TRBJ2-7 TRBV7-2 ASSLGSPYEQY
TRBJ2-5 TRBV5-8 ASNRGYQETQY
TRBJ2-7 TRBV6-5 ASGRGLGRDEQY
TRBJ2-6 TRBV13 ASSTDISSGANVLT
TRBJ1-1 TRBV18 ASSQGQGTEAF
TRBJ1-5 TRBV19 ASSKDYSNQPQH
TRBJ2-3 TRBV28 ASTPLSGRVTDTQY
TRBJ2-7 TRBV6-1 ASQDNYEQY
TRBJ2-7 TRBV6-5 ASSYASGSYEQY
TRBJ1-1 TRBV6-1 ASSVGETEAF
TRBJ2-7 TRBV7-9 ASSEGAYEQY
TRBJ2-1 TRBV18 ASSPPTAGGVSYNEQF